A selection of T cell receptor beta chains follows, all from one sample in a study of neoadjuvant anti-PD-1 for oral cavity cancer. Some clones are missing from TCRdb's copy, which holds only in-frame ones; the method was immunoSEQ multiplex PCR. In the table there are about 16,000 clones, about 67% of which are singletons. The sequencing here drew on PBMCs, taken before nivolumab (anti-PD-1) treatment. The receptors here all came from a person aged 35-79 years with oral cavity squamous cell carcinoma. Both conserved end residues are part of each CDR3.

TRBV7-9	TRBJ1-2	CASSLGWGNYGYTF
TRBV5-1	TRBJ2-7	CASSLATSAYEQYF
TRBV7-9	TRBJ1-2	CASSFGFTGGARVGYGYTF
TRBV5-1	TRBJ2-3	CASSKDAVRDTQYF
TRBV15	TRBJ2-2	CATSREGRELFF
TRBV29-1	TRBJ2-7	CSVEGGGYEQYF
TRBV19	TRBJ1-3	CASTPPGRRNTIYF
TRBV4-1	TRBJ2-7	CASSQDGGAYSYEQYF
TRBV5-8	TRBJ2-5	CASSQGLAGKETQYF
TRBV29-1	TRBJ2-3	CSSRGIATQYF
TRBV7-3	TRBJ1-2	CASSEWAGGGYTF
TRBV2	TRBJ2-3	CASSVGLAGGADTQYF
TRBV5-4	TRBJ1-1	CASSLGGAVNTEAFF
TRBV15	TRBJ2-7	CATSGAGGQGAFYEQYF
TRBV27	TRBJ1-1	CASRTTGWTEAFF
TRBV6-1	TRBJ1-3	CASRLDLSGNTIYF
TRBV4-1	TRBJ2-7	CASSQRWGVYEQYF
TRBV6-5	TRBJ1-1	CATRGGNTEAFF
TRBV30	TRBJ2-1	CAWSVLGLAGVGQFF
TRBV21-1	TRBJ2-7	CASATGTAFYEQYF